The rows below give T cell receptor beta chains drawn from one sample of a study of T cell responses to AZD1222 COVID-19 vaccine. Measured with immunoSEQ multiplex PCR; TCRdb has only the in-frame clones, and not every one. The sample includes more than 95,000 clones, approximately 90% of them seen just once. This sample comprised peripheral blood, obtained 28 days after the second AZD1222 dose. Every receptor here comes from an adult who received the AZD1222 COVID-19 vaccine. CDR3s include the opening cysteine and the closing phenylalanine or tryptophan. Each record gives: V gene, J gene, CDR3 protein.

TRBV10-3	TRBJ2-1	CAISPDRGVSSSYNEQFF
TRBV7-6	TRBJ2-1	CASSLAASSYNEQFF
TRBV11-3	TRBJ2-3	CASSYLWAGGPSDTQYF
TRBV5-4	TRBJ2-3	CASSFGAGGHGTQYF
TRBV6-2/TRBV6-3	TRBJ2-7	CASSHQDKSYEQYF
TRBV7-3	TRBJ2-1	CASSLTGGGSGYNEQFF
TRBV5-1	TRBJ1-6	CASSLDRGVSPLHF
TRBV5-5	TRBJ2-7	CASSLVGNEQYF
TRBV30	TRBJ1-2	CAWSVGGDYGYTF
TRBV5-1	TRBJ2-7	CASSTGQGPYEQYF
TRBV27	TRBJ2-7	CASSLGLASYEQYF
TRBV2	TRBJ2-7	CASSGSSYEQYF
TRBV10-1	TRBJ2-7	CASSDGDVYEQYF
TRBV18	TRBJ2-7	CASSPQTGATYEQYF
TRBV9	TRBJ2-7	CASSVGGRANYEQYF
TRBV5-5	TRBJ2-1	CASSSGTVDNEQFF
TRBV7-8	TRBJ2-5	CASSLLAGTSGTQYF